These 13 T cell receptor beta chains came from one sample sequenced in a study of T cell responses to AZD1222 COVID-19 vaccine. TCRdb's copy holds only in-frame clones and misses some; the assay was immunoSEQ multiplex PCR. The data hold 98,000 or so clones, with roughly 92% observed a single time. The material was peripheral blood, obtained on day 0 of AZD1222 vaccination. The receptor source for this set is an adult in good health.

This clone was detected only a few times. This chain connects TRBV19 to TRBJ1-1, with D perhaps matching TRBD1 (5 bases). The CDR3 is 15 residues long. Trimming removed 7 bases at V and 1 base at J, with 16 bases between. Germline V lookup: CDR1 LNHDA, CDR2 SQIVND (reference sequence). Here the CDR3 DNA reads TGTGCCAGTACCCCCGGGGCAGGAGGGAACACTGAAGCTTTCTTT. Its protein product is CASTPGAGGNTEAFF. The variable domain in full, completed from reference TRBV19 and TRBJ1-1, reads DGGITQSPKYLFRKEGQNVTLSCEQNLNHDAMYWYRQDPGQGLRLIYYSQIVNDFQKGDIAEGYSVSREKKESFPLTVTSAQKNPTAFYLCASTPGAGGNTEAFFGQGTRLTVV.

The rearrangement joins TRBV30 to TRBJ1-6; no reliable D call. Germline values: CDR1 GTSNPN, CDR2 SVGIG (reference sequence). This CDR3 is built from 13 residues. V gave up 3 bases and J gave up 4 bases, with 7 bases separating them. In DNA, the CDR3 is TGTGCCTGGAGCTTAGATTATAATTCACCCCTCCACTTT. It is translated as CAWSLDYNSPLHF.

CDR3 DNA sequence: TGTGCCAGCAGCTCCAGCCTCGGACAGCCCCAGCATTTT. Translation: CASSSSLGQPQHF. The chain carries TRBV7-9 and TRBJ1-5; D remains ambiguous. Per the germline V gene, CDR1 is SEHNR and CDR2 is FQNEAQ (reference sequence). V dropped 4 bases and J dropped 7 bases, with 11 bases sitting between them. The CDR3 runs 13 residues.

The V gene is TRBV24-1, the J gene TRBJ2-1, with D perhaps matching TRBD1 (5 bases). The germline V and J ends were trimmed by 7 bases and 5 bases, with 11 bases remaining between them. The CDR3 spans 13 residues. Germline V CDR1 and CDR2: KGHDR, SFDVKD. In DNA form, the CDR3 reads TGTGCCACCAGCGCAGGGTGGGACAATGAGCAGTTCTTC. Translated: CATSAGWDNEQFF.

In DNA, the CDR3 is TGTGCCAGCAGCCGCCTAGCGGGAGTCCGCTCAGATACGCAGTATTTT. Translated, it gives CASSRLAGVRSDTQYF. The chain uses TRBV3-1 (or the pseudogene TRBV3-2) and TRBJ2-3; 10 bases line up with TRBD2. The ends lost 4 bases at V and 4 bases at J; junction bases unmatched: 8. The germline gives CDR1 LGHDT, CDR2 YNNKEL (reference sequence). CDR3 length: 16 amino acids.

The rearrangement uses TRBV6-5 and TRBJ2-5; D not certain. V was pared by 6 bases and J by 7 bases, with 21 bases between. This CDR3 contains 15 residues. Germline V gene sequence: CDR1 MNHEY, CDR2 SVGAGI. Here the CDR3 reads CASSLTALGTSTQYF. The CDR3 bases are TGTGCCAGCAGCCTCACAGCCCTGGGTACATCGACCCAGTACTTC.

For this clone: This CDR3 is also generated by other DNA sequences in the sample. The chain employs TRBV3-1 (or the pseudogene TRBV3-2) and TRBJ2-1; 7 bases line up with TRBD2. This CDR3 region has 15 residues. J was trimmed by 0 bases and V by 1 base; bases with no gene match: 0. CDR1 is LGHDT and CDR2 is YNNKEL in the germline V gene (reference sequence). CDR3 sequence: CASSQAGGSYNEQFF. The CDR3 coding sequence is TGTGCCAGCAGCCAAGCGGGAGGCTCCTACAATGAGCAGTTCTTC.

This clone was seen a handful of times. The genes are TRBV10-2 and TRBJ2-1, with 8 bases matching TRBD2. Trimming took 5 bases from V and 7 from J; bases not matched to a gene: 4. The CDR3 spans 13 residues. Per the germline V gene, CDR1 is WSHSY and CDR2 is SAAADI. The CDR3 DNA is TGCGCCAGCAGTTCGGGACTAGTTAATGAGCAGTTCTTC. Its protein product is CASSSGLVNEQFF.

V is TRBV28 and J is TRBJ1-1; no reliable D call. This CDR3 contains 12 residues. The germline V gene encodes CDR1 MDHEN and CDR2 SYDVKM. Trimming took 3 bases from V and 5 from J, leaving 7 bases between them. CDR3 sequence: CASSLGETEAFF. In nucleotides, the CDR3 is TGTGCCAGCAGTTTGGGAGAAACTGAAGCTTTCTTT.

The chain employs TRBV27 and TRBJ1-1; D may be TRBD1 (5 bases). Trimming removed 6 bases at V and 1 base at J, with 15 bases between. From germline, CDR1 is MNHEY and CDR2 SMNVEV (reference sequence). CDR3 length equals 15 residues. The CDR3: CASRPIGTANTEAFF. DNA of the CDR3: TGTGCCAGCAGACCTATTGGGACGGCGAACACTGAAGCTTTCTTT.

The chain combines TRBV4-2 with TRBJ2-3; 7 bases agree with TRBD2. J was trimmed by 6 bases and V by 4 bases; bases with no gene match: 16. The CDR3 is 17 residues long. Germline CDR1 LGHNA, CDR2 YNFKEQ. CDR3 amino acids: CASSPFKAGDSLDTQYF. In DNA, the CDR3 is TGTGCCAGCAGCCCGTTCAAGGCGGGAGATTCGTTGGATACGCAGTATTTT.

This chain uses TRBV4-1 with TRBJ1-3; no definite D call. The V gene's germline CDR1 is MGHRA and CDR2 YSYEKL. The CDR3 length is 14 residues. Trimming removed 4 bases at V and 3 bases at J, with 10 bases between. The CDR3 sequence: CASSRFNLGNTIYF. CDR3 DNA: TGCGCCAGCAGCCGATTCAATCTTGGAAACACCATATATTTT.

This sequence joins TRBV6-4 and TRBJ2-1, with 11 bases identical to TRBD1. The CDR3 totals 16 residues. The germline V gene encodes CDR1 MRHNA and CDR2 SNTAGT. The V and J ends lost 3 bases and 6 bases, in that order; junction bases with no gene match: 7. CDR3 sequence (DNA): TGTGCCAGCAGTGAGTTCGGGACAGGGGGGTTCAATGAGCAGTTCTTC. Translation gives CASSEFGTGGFNEQFF.